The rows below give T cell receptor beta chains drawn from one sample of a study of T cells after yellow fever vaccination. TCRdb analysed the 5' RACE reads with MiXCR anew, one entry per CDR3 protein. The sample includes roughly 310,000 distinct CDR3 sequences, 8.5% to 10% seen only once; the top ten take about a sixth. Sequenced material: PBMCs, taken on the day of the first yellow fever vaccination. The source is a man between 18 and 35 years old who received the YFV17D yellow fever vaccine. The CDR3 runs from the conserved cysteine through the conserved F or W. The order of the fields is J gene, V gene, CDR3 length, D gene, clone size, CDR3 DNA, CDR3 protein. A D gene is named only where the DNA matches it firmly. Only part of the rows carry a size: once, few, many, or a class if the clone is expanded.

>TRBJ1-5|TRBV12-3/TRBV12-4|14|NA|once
TGTGCCAGCAGTGGGCAGGGAATCAATCAGCCCCAGCATTTT
CASSGQGINQPQHF
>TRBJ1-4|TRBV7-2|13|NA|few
TGTGCCAGCAGCTTACAGGGGAAAGAAAAACTGTTTTTT
CASSLQGKEKLFF
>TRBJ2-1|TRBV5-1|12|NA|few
TGCGCCAGCAGCTTGGAGACAGTGAGGTGGTTCTTC
CASSLETVRWFF
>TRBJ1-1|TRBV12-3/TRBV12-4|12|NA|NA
TGTGCCAGCAGGTTCCTGAACACTGAAGCTTTCTTT
CASRFLNTEAFF
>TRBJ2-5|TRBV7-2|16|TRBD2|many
TGTGCCAGCAGCTCCCTTGGGGCTAGCGGGGGAGAGACCCAGTACTTC
CASSSLGASGGETQYF
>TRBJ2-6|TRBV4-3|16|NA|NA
TGCGCCAGCAGCCAAGGACACTTCTCTGGGGCCAACGTCCTGACTTTC
CASSQGHFSGANVLTF
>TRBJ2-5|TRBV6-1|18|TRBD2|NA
TGTGCCAGCAGTGATTACTCCGGGACTAGCGGTCCGCAAGAGACCCAGTACTTC
CASSDYSGTSGPQETQYF
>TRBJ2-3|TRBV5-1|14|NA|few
TGCGCCAGCAGCTTAGGGGGGGCCCAAGATACGCAGTATTTT
CASSLGGAQDTQYF
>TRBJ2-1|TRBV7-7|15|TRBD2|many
TGTGCCAGCAGCTCCGGGACTAGCGGGGGCAATGAGCAGTTCTTC
CASSSGTSGGNEQFF
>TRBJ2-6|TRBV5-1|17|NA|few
TGCGCCAGCAGCTTGGATGGGGGCGGCGGAGGGGCCAACGTCCTGACTTTC
CASSLDGGGGGANVLTF
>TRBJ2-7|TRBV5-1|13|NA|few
TGCGCCAGCAGCCCGAGACAGAACTACGAGCAGTACTTC
CASSPRQNYEQYF
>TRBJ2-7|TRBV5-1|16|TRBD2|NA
TGCGCCAGCAGCTCGCTAGCGGGGGGCCCCTCCTACGAGCAGTACTTC
CASSSLAGGPSYEQYF
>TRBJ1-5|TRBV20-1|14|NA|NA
TGCAGTGCTCGGACTCGGCTAGGCAATCAGCCCCAGCATTTT
CSARTRLGNQPQHF
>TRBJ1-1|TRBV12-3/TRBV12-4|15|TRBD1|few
TGTGCCAGCAGTTTAGCAGACAGGGCGGGGACTGAAGCTTTCTTT
CASSLADRAGTEAFF
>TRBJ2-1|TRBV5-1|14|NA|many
TGCGCCAGCAGCTTTACGGGGGATTACAATGAGCAGTTCTTC
CASSFTGDYNEQFF
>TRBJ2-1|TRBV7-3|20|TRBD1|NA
TGTGCCAGCAGCTCTTTCGGGGGACAGGGAGTTCTGAGCTCCTACAATGAGCAGTTCTTC
CASSSFGGQGVLSSYNEQFF
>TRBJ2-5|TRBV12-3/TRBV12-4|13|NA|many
TGTGCCACCCGACCCGGGGTCCAAGAGACCCAGTACTTC
CATRPGVQETQYF
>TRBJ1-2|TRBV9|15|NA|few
TGTGCCAGCAGCGTAGAGGGGGGCCTATCAGGTGGCTACACCTTC
CASSVEGGLSGGYTF
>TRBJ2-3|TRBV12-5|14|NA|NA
TGTGCTAGTGGTTTATGGACTTCCACAGATACGCAGTATTTT
CASGLWTSTDTQYF
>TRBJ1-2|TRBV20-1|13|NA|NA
TGCAGTGCGCCGCTACCACGGAAACGAGGCTACACCTTC
CSAPLPRKRGYTF
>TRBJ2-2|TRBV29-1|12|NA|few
TGCAGCATCCTGCCTCGGGGCGGGGAGCTGTTTTTT
CSILPRGGELFF
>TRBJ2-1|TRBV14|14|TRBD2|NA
TGTGCCACCCGACCGGGAGCGGGGGGGAATGAGCAGTTCTTC
CATRPGAGGNEQFF
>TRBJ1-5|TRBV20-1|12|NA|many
TGCAGTGCCAGCGGAGGTGGAGGGCCCCAGCATTTT
CSASGGGGPQHF
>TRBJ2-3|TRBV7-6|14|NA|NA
TGTGCCAGCAGCTTAGAAGCGCACACAGATACGCAGTATTTT
CASSLEAHTDTQYF
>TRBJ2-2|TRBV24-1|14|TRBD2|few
TGTGCCACCCGTGCTAGCGGTACCACCGGGGAGCTGTTTTTT
CATRASGTTGELFF
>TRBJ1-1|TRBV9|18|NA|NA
TGTGCCAGCAGCCCGAGAGGGGGGCGGGAGCCAGGCAACACTGAAGCTTTCTTT
CASSPRGGREPGNTEAFF
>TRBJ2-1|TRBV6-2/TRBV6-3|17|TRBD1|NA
TGTGCCAGCAGCCTCGGACAGGGGGCTAACTCCTACAATGAGCAGTTCTTC
CASSLGQGANSYNEQFF
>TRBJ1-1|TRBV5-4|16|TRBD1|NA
TGTGCCAATCCACTACCCACAGGGGTCTGGGACACTGAAGCTTTCTTT
CANPLPTGVWDTEAFF
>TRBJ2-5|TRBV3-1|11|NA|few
TGTGCCAGCAGCCATAAGCGGGCCCAGTACTTC
CASSHKRAQYF
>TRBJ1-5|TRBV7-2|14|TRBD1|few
TGTGCCAGCAGCTGGGACAGGGCCACCGGGGCCCAGCATTTT
CASSWDRATGAQHF
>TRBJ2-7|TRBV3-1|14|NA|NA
TGTGCCAGCAGCCAAGTTGTTCCATCGGGCGAGCAGTACTTC
CASSQVVPSGEQYF
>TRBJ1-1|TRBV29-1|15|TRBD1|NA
TGCAACGTGCGAACCCCGGAGACAGGGGGCACTGAAGCTTTCTTT
CNVRTPETGGTEAFF
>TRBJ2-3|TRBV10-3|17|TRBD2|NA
TGTGCCATCAGGGGATCCACTAGCGGGGCCCCCACAGATACGCAGTATTTT
CAIRGSTSGAPTDTQYF
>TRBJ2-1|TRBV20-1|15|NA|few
TGCAGTGCCCCTGGGACGCGGGAAGGCTACAATGAGCAGTTCTTC
CSAPGTREGYNEQFF
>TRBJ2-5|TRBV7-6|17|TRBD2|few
TGTGCCAGCAGCTTAGTTGGACTAGCGGCTACACAAGAGACCCAGTACTTC
CASSLVGLAATQETQYF
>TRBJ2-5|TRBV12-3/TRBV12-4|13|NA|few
TGTGCCAGCAGTGCCCAAATAGTGGAGACCCAGTACTTC
CASSAQIVETQYF
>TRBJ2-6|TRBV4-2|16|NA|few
TGTGCCAGCAGCCGAGGGCAGGGGTCTGGGGCCAACGTCCTGACTTTC
CASSRGQGSGANVLTF
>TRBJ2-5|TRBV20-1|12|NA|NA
TGCAGTGCTAATGACGTCCAAGAGACCCAGTACTTC
CSANDVQETQYF
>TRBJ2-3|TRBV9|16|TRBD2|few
TGTGCCAGCAGCGTAGGTGCTGGCGGGGGATACGATACGCAGTATTTT
CASSVGAGGGYDTQYF
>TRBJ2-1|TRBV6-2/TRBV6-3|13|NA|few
TGTGCCAGCATCCAGGGCGACCTCGGTGAGCAGTTCTTC
CASIQGDLGEQFF
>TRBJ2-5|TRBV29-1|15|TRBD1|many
TGCAGCCTTCTAGTCGACAGGGCCAACCAAGAGACCCAGTACTTC
CSLLVDRANQETQYF
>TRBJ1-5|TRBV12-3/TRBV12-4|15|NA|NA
TGTGCCAGCAAGAAAGGGGACCGAGATAATCAGCCCCAGCATTTT
CASKKGDRDNQPQHF
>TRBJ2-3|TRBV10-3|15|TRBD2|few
TGTGCCATCAGTGGGACTAGTCAAAAGGGTTATACGCAGTATTTT
CAISGTSQKGYTQYF
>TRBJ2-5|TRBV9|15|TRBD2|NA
TGTGCCAGCAGCGTAGGGACTAGCGGTCAGAAGACCCAGTACTTC
CASSVGTSGQKTQYF
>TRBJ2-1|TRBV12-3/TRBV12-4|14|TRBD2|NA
TGTGCCAGCCGAAGCGGGGGAAACTACAATGAGCAGTTCTTC
CASRSGGNYNEQFF
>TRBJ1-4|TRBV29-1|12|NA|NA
TGCAGCGTTTTGGGAACTAATGAAAAACTGTTTTTT
CSVLGTNEKLFF
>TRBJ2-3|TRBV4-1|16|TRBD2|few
TGCGCCAGCGGTCCCCCCAGCGGGGGGGCAATAGATACGCAGTATTTT
CASGPPSGGAIDTQYF
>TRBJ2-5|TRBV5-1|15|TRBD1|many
TGCGCCAGCAGCTCCGGGACAGGGGCTTGGGAGACCCAGTACTTC
CASSSGTGAWETQYF
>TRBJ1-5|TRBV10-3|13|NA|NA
TGTGCCATCAGTGAGTCCAGCAATCAGCCCCAGCATTTT
CAISESSNQPQHF
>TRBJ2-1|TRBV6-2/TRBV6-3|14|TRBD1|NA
TGTGCCAGCAGTTTCCCGGGACAGTCGAATGAGCAGTTCTTC
CASSFPGQSNEQFF